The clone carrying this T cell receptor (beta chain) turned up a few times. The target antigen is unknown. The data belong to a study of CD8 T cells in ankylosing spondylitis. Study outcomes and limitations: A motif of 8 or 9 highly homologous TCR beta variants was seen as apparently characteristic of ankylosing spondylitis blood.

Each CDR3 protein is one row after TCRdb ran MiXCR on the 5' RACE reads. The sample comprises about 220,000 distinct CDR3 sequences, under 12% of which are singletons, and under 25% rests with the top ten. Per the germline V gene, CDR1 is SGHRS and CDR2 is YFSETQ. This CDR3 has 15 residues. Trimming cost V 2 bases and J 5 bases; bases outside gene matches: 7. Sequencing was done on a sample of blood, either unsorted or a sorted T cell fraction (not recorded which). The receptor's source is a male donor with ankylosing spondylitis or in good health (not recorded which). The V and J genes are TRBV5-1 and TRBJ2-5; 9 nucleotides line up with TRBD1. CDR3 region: CASSLSGQGLETQYF. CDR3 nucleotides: TGCGCCAGCAGCTTATCGGGACAGGGATTGGAGACCCAGTACTTC.